Sequencing of this T cell receptor beta chain was carried out in a study of T-cell memory formation after mild COVID-19. Study overall: Largely donor-specific sequence clusters came from a couple of donors. Whole-study results and caveats: The study found contracting CD4+ clones mainly in CM and EM and contracting CD8+ clones in EMRA. Clones that shrank (day 15 to 85) were balanced CD4/CD8, whereas later expanders leaned CD4+. The appearance of some responding clones in pre-infection memory suggested that cross-reactive memory joined.

Using its own MiXCR run on the 5' RACE reads, TCRdb lists one record per CDR3 protein. Of 100,000 to 150,000 distinct CDR3 sequences in the sample, over 15% were seen once. The CDR3 runs to 13 residues. V was trimmed by 6 bases and J by 2 bases, leaving 10 bases between them. Germline V gene data show CDR1 as KGHSH and CDR2 as LQKENI. This clonotype was seen more than once but under ten times. What it recognizes is unknown. Input material: PBMCs or a T cell subset sorted from them (not recorded which). The receptor was derived from a man aged 18 to 30 who had mild COVID-19 (a few samples of this study predate the infection). Cell type and time point are not known. The V and J genes are TRBV18 and TRBJ2-5, with D perhaps TRBD1 (5 bases). CDR3 region: CASSQDIQETQYF. The CDR3 coding sequence is TGTGCCAGCTCCCAGGACATTCAAGAGACCCAGTACTTC.